This entry features one T cell receptor beta chain sequence. Study processing details: Scientists estimated how many nucleated cells there were by amplifying reference gene primers. Sequenced by immunoSEQ multiplex PCR; TCRdb stores in-frame clones only, minus some. V, J and clone size reflect that table, while D and trimming were determined from the DNA. This sample yields more than 250,000 clones, of which 85% are seen a single time; approximately 5.1% belongs to the top ten. These data are taken from a study of blood T cell repertoires in COVID-19. In the study overall: Samples taken during acute and convalescent COVID-19 were collected in the United States, Italy and Spain. The analysed material was cDNA or gDNA that came from T cells, B-cell-depleted T cells, or PBMCs.

Germline V CDR1 and CDR2: SGHTA, FQGNSA. CDR3 size: 14 residues. Trimming cost V 5 bases and J 3 bases; bases outside gene matches: 5. The genes are TRBV7-2 and TRBJ2-7; 9 nucleotides line up with TRBD2. The material sequenced was peripheral blood. The receptor was derived from a man aged 50-59 years with active or convalescent COVID-19. The CDR3 is CASSPGTSLYEQYF. In DNA form, the CDR3 reads TGTGCCAGCAGCCCCGGGACTAGCCTCTACGAGCAGTACTTC.